This T cell receptor (beta chain) was captured in a study of radiation and T cells in renal cell carcinoma (dated by TCRdb to the early 2020s). Regarding the research as a whole: Samples were obtained from a clinical trial, in which 15 Gy stereotactic body radiation therapy was delivered to primary renal cell carcinomas and nephrectomy was performed 4 weeks later. A total of 4,016,671 unique CDR3 nucleotide sequences, encoding 2,500,000 or so unique CDR3 amino acid sequences, were found across all 50 or so samples. In total, roughly 52 samples, comprising 26 tumors and around 27 peripheral blood samples, were subjected to TCR beta sequencing. Study-wide conclusions, independent of this receptor: Changes in the blood repertoire were not tracked past 4 weeks after treatment. Because pretreatment tumor biopsies were not available, the baseline intratumoral presence of clonotypes could not be determined. In blood, the top tumor clonotypes increased between baseline and 2 weeks post-radiation and then shrank by 4 weeks, which suggests that tumor-resident clones expanded only transiently. With a single-armed trial design, the study had no way to address how radiation dose or scheduling affects the TCR repertoire.

As concerns this clone: The clone's antigen remains unknown. Base quality data are lacking; no much larger clone is found one base away.

TCR beta libraries were generated from genomic DNA with the immunoSEQ kit, following the manufacturer's recommendations. To prepare libraries, a first multiplex PCR with proprietary primers was run, followed by a second PCR that added unique barcodes, and a bead cleanup was done after each round. Each sample batch included a kit-provided positive control reaction and a negative control reaction. The final libraries underwent checking on an Agilent 4200 TapeStation D1000 ScreenTape, volumetric pooling, and quantification by qPCR. An Illumina NextSeq500 fitted with a MidOutput 150-cycle cartridge performed the sequencing, running 156 Read1 cycles and 15 Index1 cycles with the kit's custom primers. The pooled library was loaded at around 0.98 pM, with a 20% PhiX control spiked in. Per the original workflow: The vendor-processed data were analyzed in R, and a clonotype was defined as all T cells that share the same CDR3 nucleotide sequence. In the clone abundance analyses, frequencies in each sample were normalized to that sample's 10,000 most abundant clones. Before analysis, public T cell clones were removed, and these numbered fewer than six per sample on average. An abundance difference of at least 32-fold between compartments was the criterion for calling clonotypes tumor-enriched or baseline blood-enriched. A beta-binomial differential abundance model was applied to find clonotypes that expanded or contracted between blood time points. The Baroni-Urbani and Buser coefficient was used to measure tumor-blood repertoire similarity, and groups were compared with two-tailed Wilcoxon tests in R. The source is immuneACCESS, and TCRdb retained only in-frame sequences with V and J called. Part of the clones is not carried over; for the studies checked, unresolved V genes explain less than half of this, and the remainder is unexplained. That table supplies the V and J calls and clone size; D and trimming were determined from the DNA. The sample profile shows approximately 110,000 clones; around 83% of them were found once. Around 3% of the sample is taken by the ten largest.

Reading the label with the study, this specimen's time point is: baseline pretreatment blood. The treatment or condition label corresponds to: 15 Gy SBRT to primary tumor, nephrectomy 4 weeks later. To track tumor-enriched clonotypes, serial peripheral blood was sampled from radiation-treated patients at baseline and at 2 weeks and 4 weeks after SBRT. Every patient's renal cell carcinoma showed clear cell pathology. The QIAamp DNA Blood Mini Kit (Qiagen) was used to prepare genomic DNA for TCR sequencing. Only samples passing all quality control checks were included in the analyses. V was cut back by 3 bases and J by 7 bases, leaving a gap of 12 bases between them. The CDR3, from cysteine to phenylalanine, totals 14 residues. Only CDR3 DNA is held: 42 bases, read in frame from base 1. CDR1 is given as SGHAT and CDR2 as FQDESV, both from the germline V gene (reference sequence).

Recombination joined TRBV11-1 with TRBJ2-2; TRBD1 is a weak D gene call, 6 bases matching. This sample comprised blood, obtained from a patient whose treatment included radiotherapy and nephrectomy. The receptor comes from an older woman with renal cell carcinoma. Read as DNA, the sequence is TGTGCCAGCAGCTTTTACAGGGACGGCGGGGAGCTGTTTTTT. This yields the protein CASSFYRDGGELFF.